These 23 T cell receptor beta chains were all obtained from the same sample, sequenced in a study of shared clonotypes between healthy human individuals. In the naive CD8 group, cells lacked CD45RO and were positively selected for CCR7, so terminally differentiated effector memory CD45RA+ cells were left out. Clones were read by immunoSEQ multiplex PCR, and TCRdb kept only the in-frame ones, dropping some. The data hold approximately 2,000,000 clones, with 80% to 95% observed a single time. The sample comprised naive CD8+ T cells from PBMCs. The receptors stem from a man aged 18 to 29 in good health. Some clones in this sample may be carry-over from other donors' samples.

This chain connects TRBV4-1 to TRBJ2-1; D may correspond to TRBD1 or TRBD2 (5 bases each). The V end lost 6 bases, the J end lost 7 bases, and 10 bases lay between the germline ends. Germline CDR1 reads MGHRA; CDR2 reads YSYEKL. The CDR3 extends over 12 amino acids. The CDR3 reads CASRLDRNEQFF. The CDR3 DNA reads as TGCGCCAGCAGACTAGACAGAAATGAGCAGTTCTTC.

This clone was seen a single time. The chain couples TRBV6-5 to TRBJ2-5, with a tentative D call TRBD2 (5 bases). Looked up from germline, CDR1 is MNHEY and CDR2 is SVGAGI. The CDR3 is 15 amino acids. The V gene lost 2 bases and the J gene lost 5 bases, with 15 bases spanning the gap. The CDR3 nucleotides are TGTGCCAGCAGTTACACGGAGAGGGTCGGGGAGACCCAGTACTTC. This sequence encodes CASSYTERVGETQYF.

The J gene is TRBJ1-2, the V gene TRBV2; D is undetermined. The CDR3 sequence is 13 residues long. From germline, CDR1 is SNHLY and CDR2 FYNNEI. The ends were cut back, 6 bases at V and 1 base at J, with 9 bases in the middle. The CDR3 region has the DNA TGTGCCAGCAGAGAGACGGATAACTATGGCTACACCTTC. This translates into CASRETDNYGYTF.

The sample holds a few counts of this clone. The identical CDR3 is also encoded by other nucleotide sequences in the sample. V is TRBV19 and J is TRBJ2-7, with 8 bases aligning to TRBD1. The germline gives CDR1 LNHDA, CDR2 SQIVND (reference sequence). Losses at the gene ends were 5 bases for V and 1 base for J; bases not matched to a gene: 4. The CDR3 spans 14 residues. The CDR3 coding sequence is TGTGCCAGTAGTGCGGGGACAGGTTCCTACGAGCAGTACTTC. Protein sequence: CASSAGTGSYEQYF.

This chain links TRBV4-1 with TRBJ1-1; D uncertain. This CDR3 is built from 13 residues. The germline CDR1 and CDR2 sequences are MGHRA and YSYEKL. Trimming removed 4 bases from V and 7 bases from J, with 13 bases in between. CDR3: CASSLGGRGEAFF. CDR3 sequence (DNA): TGCGCCAGCAGCCTCGGCGGGAGAGGTGAAGCTTTCTTT.

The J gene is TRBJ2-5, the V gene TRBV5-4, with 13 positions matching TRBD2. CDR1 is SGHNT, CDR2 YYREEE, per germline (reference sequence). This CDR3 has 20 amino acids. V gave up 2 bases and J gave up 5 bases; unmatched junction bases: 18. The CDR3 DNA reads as TGTGCCAGCAGCTTACGTCCCCTCACTAGCGGGAGGGCCCTCGGGGAGACCCAGTACTTC. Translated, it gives CASSLRPLTSGRALGETQYF.

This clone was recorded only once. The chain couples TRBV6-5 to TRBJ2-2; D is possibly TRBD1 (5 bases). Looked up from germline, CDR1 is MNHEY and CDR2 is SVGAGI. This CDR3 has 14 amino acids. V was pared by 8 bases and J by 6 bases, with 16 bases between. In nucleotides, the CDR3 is TGTGCCAGCGGGGCGAGTAGGGTACCCGGGGAGCTGTTTTTT. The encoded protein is CASGASRVPGELFF.

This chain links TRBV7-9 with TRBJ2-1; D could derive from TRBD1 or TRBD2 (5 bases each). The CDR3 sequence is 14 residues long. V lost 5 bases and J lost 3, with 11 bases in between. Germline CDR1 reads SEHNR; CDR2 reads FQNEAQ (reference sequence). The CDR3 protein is CASSVGENYNEQFF. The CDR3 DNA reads TGTGCCAGCAGCGTGGGGGAAAACTACAATGAGCAGTTCTTC.

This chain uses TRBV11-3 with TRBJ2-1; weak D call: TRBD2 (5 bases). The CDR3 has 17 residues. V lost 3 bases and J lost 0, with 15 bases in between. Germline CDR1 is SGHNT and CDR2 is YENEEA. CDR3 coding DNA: TGTGCCAGCAGCTTTCGGACTGTTTCTAGCTCCTACAATGAGCAGTTCTTC. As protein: CASSFRTVSSSYNEQFF.

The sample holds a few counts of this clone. CDR3 DNA sequence: TGTGCCAGCAGCTATCAGGACACAGCGAACACCGGGGAGCTGTTTTTT. It yields the protein CASSYQDTANTGELFF. This chain uses TRBV7-9 with TRBJ2-2, with D maybe TRBD1 (5 bases). The CDR3 sequence is 16 residues long. Trimming removed 4 bases from V and 0 bases from J, with 12 bases in between. CDR1 SEHNR and CDR2 FQNEAQ come from the germline V gene (reference sequence).

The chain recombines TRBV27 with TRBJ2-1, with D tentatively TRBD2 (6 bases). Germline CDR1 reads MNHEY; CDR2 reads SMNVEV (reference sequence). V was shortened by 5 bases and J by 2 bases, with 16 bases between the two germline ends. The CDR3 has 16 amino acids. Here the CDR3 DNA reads TGTGCCAGCAGTCCATCAGCGGGTCTTACCTACAATGAGCAGTTCTTC. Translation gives CASSPSAGLTYNEQFF.

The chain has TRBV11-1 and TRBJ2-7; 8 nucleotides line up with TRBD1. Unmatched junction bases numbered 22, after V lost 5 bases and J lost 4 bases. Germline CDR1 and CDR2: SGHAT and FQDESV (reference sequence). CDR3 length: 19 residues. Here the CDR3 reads CASSPHRSLWDRMEYEQYF. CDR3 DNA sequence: TGTGCCAGCAGCCCCCACCGGAGTCTATGGGACAGGATGGAATACGAGCAGTACTTC.

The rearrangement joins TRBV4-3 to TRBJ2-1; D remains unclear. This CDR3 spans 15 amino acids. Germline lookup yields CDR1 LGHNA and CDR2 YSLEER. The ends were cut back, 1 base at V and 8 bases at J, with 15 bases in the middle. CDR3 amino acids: CASSQVRLLNDEQFF. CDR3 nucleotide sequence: TGCGCCAGCAGCCAAGTGAGGCTCCTTAACGATGAGCAGTTCTTC.

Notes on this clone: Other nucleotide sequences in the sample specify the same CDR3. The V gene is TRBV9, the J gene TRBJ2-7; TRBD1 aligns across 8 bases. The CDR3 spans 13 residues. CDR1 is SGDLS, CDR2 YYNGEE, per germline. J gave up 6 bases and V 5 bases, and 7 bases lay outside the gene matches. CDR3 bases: TGTGCCAGCAGTCCTGGACAGGGTGGCGAGCAGTACTTC. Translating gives CASSPGQGGEQYF. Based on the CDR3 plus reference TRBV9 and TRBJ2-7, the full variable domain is DSGVTQTPKHLITATGQRVTLRCSPRSGDLSVYWYQQSLDQGLQFLIQYYNGEERAKGNILERFSAQQFPDLHSELNLSSLELGDSALYFCASSPGQGGEQYFGPGTRLTVT.

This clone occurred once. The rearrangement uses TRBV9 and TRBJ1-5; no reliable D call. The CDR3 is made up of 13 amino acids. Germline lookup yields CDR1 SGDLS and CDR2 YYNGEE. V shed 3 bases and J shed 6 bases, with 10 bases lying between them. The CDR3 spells CASSAGLRQPQHF. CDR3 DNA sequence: TGTGCCAGCAGCGCAGGCCTTCGTCAGCCCCAGCATTTT.

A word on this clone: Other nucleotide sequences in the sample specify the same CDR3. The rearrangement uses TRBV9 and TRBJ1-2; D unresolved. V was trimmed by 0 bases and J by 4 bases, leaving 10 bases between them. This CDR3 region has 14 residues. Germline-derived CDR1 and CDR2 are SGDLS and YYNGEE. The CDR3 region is CASSVGSGSYGYTF. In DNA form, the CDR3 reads TGTGCCAGCAGCGTAGGGTCCGGATCCTATGGCTACACCTTC.

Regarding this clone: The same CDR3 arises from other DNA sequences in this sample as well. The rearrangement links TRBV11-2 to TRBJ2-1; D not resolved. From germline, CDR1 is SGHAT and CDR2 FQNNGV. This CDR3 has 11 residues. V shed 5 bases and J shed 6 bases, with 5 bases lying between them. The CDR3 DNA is TGTGCCAGCAGCCTTTTCAATGAGCAGTTCTTC. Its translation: CASSLFNEQFF. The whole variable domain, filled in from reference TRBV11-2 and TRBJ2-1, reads EAGVAQSPRYKIIEKRQSVAFWCNPISGHATLYWYQQILGQGPKLLIQFQNNGVVDDSQLPKDRFSAERLKGVDSTLKIQPAKLEDSAVYLCASSLFNEQFFGPGTRLTVL.

The CDR3 DNA is TGTGCCAGCAGCGCACCTTTTGGGGGGGGAAACACTGAAGCTTTCTTT. The encoded protein is CASSAPFGGGNTEAFF. The chain couples TRBV9 to TRBJ1-1, with D possibly matching TRBD1 (5 bases). The V end lost 3 bases, the J end lost 2 bases, and 17 bases lay between the germline ends. This CDR3 comprises 16 residues. Germline V CDR1 and CDR2: SGDLS, YYNGEE.

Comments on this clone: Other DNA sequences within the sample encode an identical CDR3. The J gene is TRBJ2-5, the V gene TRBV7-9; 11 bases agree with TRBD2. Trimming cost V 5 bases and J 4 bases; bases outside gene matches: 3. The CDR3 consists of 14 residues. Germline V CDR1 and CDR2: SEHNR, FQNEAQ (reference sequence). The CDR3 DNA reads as TGTGCCAGCAGCCTAGGACTAGCGGGAGAGACCCAGTACTTC. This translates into CASSLGLAGETQYF.

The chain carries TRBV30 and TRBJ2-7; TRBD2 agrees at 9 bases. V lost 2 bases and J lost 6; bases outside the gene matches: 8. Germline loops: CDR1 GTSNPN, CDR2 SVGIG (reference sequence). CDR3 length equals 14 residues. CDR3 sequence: CAWSRVSGSREQYF. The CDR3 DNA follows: TGTGCCTGGAGTAGGGTTAGCGGGAGCCGCGAGCAGTACTTC.

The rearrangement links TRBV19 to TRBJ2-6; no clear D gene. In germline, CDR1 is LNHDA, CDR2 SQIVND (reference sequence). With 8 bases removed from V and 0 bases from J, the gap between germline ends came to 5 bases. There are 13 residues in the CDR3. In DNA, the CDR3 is TGTGCCAGTTCCCTCTCTGGGGCCAACGTCCTGACTTTC. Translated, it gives CASSLSGANVLTF.

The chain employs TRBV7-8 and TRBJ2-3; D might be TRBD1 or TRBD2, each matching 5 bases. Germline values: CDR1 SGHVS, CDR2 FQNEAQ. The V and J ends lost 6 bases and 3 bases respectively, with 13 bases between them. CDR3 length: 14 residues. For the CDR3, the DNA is TGTGCCAGCAGATTTGGGGGACGGACAGATACGCAGTATTTT. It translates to CASRFGGRTDTQYF. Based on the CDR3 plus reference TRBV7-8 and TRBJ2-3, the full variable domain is GAGVSQSPRYKVAKRGQDVALRCDPISGHVSLFWYQQALGQGPEFLTYFQNEAQLDKSGLPSDRFFAERPEGSVSTLKIQRTQQEDSAVYLCASRFGGRTDTQYFGPGTRLTVL.

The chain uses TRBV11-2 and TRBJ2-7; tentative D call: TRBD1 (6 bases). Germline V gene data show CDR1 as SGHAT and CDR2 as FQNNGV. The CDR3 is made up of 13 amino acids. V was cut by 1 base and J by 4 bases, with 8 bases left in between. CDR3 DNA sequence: TGTGCCAGCAGCTTAGGAGGACAGTACGAGCAGTACTTC. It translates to CASSLGGQYEQYF.